The T cell receptor beta chain under discussion was sequenced for a study of spatial heterogeneity in lung cancer. Overall study results and limits: Tracking of tumor mutation counts was seen in expanded intratumoral alpha and beta TCR counts. Sequencing reached an estimated coverage of tumor T cells that was only roughly 7% for alpha chains and around 14% for beta chains.

Time point denoted: sample taken at primary tumor resection. Whole RNA, which was extracted from tumor, nontumor lung tissue or frozen PBMC, was sequenced without any cell sorting. This clonotype came up many times. Its specificity is not known. CDR1 is MNHEY and CDR2 is SVGAGI in the germline V gene. CDR3 size: 14 residues. The J segment lost 7 bases and the V segment lost 6 bases, leaving 11 bases of the junction unmatched. MiXCR was run by TCRdb on the 5' RACE reads, yielding one entry per CDR3 protein. The data hold over 25,000 distinct CDR3 sequences, with about 6.6% observed a single time. This chain links TRBV6-5 with TRBJ2-5, with TRBD2 matching over 7 bases. The sequence came from a male donor with early-stage non-small cell lung cancer. The sequencing used lung tumor tissue, collected at surgery. The CDR3 spells CASRSGGPIRTQYF. The DNA of the CDR3 is TGTGCCAGCAGGTCGGGAGGCCCTATCAGGACCCAGTACTTC.